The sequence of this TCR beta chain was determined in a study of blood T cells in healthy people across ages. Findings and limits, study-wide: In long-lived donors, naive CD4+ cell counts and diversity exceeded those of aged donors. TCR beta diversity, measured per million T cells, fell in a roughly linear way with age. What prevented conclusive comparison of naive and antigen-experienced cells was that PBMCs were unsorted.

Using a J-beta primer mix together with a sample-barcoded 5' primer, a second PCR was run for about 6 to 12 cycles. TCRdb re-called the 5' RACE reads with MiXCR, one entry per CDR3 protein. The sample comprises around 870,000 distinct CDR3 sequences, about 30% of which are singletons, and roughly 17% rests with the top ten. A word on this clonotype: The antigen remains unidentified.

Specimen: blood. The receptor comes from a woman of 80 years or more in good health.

CDR3 residues: CASSLLFDLTSDTQYF. The CDR3 coding sequence is TGTGCCAGCAGCCTCCTCTTCGACTTAACCTCAGATACGCAGTATTTT. The chain combines TRBV7-9 with TRBJ2-3, with D unclear. The germline V gene has CDR1 SEHNR and CDR2 FQNEAQ (reference sequence). The germline V and J ends were trimmed by 5 bases and 4 bases, with 19 bases remaining between them. This CDR3 spans 16 amino acids.